Below are 13 T cell receptor beta chains sequenced from a single sample in a study of blood T cells in healthy people across ages. A J-beta primer mix and a sample-barcoded 5' primer were used in a second PCR of about 7 to 12 cycles. From the 5' RACE reads, TCRdb called clonotypes with MiXCR, one entry per CDR3 protein. The sample includes about 1.5 million distinct CDR3 sequences, 35% to 45% seen only once; the top ten take just over 4%. Sequencing used blood. These receptors were taken from a woman between 18 and 29 years old in good health.

This clonotype was recorded many times. This chain joins TRBV14 and TRBJ1-1, with 7 bases lining up with TRBD1. This CDR3 has 13 residues. Germline values: CDR1 SGHDN, CDR2 FVKESK. The ends lost 5 bases at V and 4 bases at J; junction bases unmatched: 4. CDR3 amino acids: CASSEQGGTEAFF. In DNA, the CDR3 is TGTGCCAGCAGCGAGCAGGGGGGCACTGAAGCTTTCTTT. The full variable domain, in which reference TRBV14 and TRBJ1-1 provide the parts outside the CDR3, is EAGVTQFPSHSVIEKGQTVTLRCDPISGHDNLYWYRRVMGKEIKFLLHFVKESKQDESGMPNNRFLAERTGGTYSTLKVQPAELEDSGVYFCASSEQGGTEAFFGQGTRLTVV.

CDR3 DNA sequence: TGTGCCAGCAGCCCCGGTGGGCAGGCCCCAAGTCGGGAGACCCAGTACTTC. Translating it yields CASSPGGQAPSRETQYF. The chain combines TRBV7-7 with TRBJ2-5; D gene ambiguous. Germline assignment: CDR1 SSHAT and CDR2 FNYEAQ (reference sequence). The CDR3 is 17 residues long. Trimming took off 5 bases at V and 5 bases at J, with 24 bases between the two ends.

The chain carries TRBV3-1 and TRBJ1-1; tentatively, D is TRBD1 (5 bases). Trimming cost V 0 bases and J 9 bases, with 11 bases left between them. The CDR3 extends over 13 amino acids. Germline V gives CDR1 LGHDT, CDR2 YNNKEL (reference sequence). CDR3 protein: CASSQDRDPKAFF. In DNA form, the CDR3 reads TGTGCCAGCAGCCAAGATCGGGACCCAAAAGCTTTCTTT.

CDR3 sequence (DNA): TGCGCCAGCAGCTTGGGGGGGGGAACAGGTGAAGCTTTCTTT. This gives the protein CASSLGGGTGEAFF. J is TRBJ1-1 and V is TRBV5-1; a weak D match, TRBD1 (5 bases). Germline values: CDR1 SGHRS, CDR2 YFSETQ. Trimming removed 0 bases at V and 7 bases at J, with 13 bases between. The length of the CDR3 is 14 residues.

J is TRBJ2-1 and V is TRBV11-2, with TRBD1 matching over 9 bases. This CDR3 is 16 amino acids long. Germline CDR1 SGHAT, CDR2 FQNNGV. The V and J ends lost 5 bases and 13 bases, in that order; junction bases with no gene match: 18. In DNA form, the CDR3 reads TGTGCCAGCAGCATCTTCGGGACAGGGCTATACATGGTACAGTTCTTC. Its translation is CASSIFGTGLYMVQFF.

The V and J genes are TRBV12-3 or TRBV12-4 and TRBJ2-5, with D hard to call. TRBJ2-7 matches the DNA end more closely, so the J call is doubtful. The CDR3 has 13 amino acids. The CDR3: CASSFGVFHEQYF. The CDR3, as DNA: TGTGCCAGCAGTTTTGGGGTATTCCACGAGCAGTACTTC.

The chain combines TRBV7-9 with TRBJ1-2; D unresolved. V was trimmed by 7 bases and J by 4 bases, leaving 22 bases between them. The V gene's germline CDR1 is SEHNR and CDR2 FQNEAQ (reference sequence). This CDR3 has 16 amino acids. The CDR3 coding sequence is TGTGCCAGCACCTCAAACCCCATCTACGACCTCTATGGCTACACCTTC. Protein sequence: CASTSNPIYDLYGYTF. The whole variable domain, remainder taken from reference TRBV7-9 and TRBJ1-2, is DTGVSQNPRHKITKRGQNVTFRCDPISEHNRLYWYRQTLGQGPEFLTYFQNEAQLEKSRLLSDRFSAERPKGSFSTLEIQRTEQGDSAMYLCASTSNPIYDLYGYTFGSGTRLTVV.

This chain uses TRBV13 with TRBJ2-1; no definite D call. Germline lookup yields CDR1 PRHDT and CDR2 FYEKMQ (reference sequence). V was cut by 6 bases and J by 7 bases, with 10 bases left in between. This CDR3 comprises 12 residues. The CDR3 DNA is TGTGCCAGCAGACGTCTAGAGAATGAGCAGTTCTTC. Translating gives CASRRLENEQFF.

CDR3 sequence (DNA): TGTGCCAGCAGCTCGGTACAGGGTTCCCACGGCTACACCTTC. Translating gives CASSSVQGSHGYTF. The chain is built from TRBV7-9 and TRBJ1-2; D might be TRBD1 (6 bases). Germline V gives CDR1 SEHNR, CDR2 FQNEAQ (reference sequence). The CDR3 is made up of 14 amino acids. Between the trimmed V and J ends, which lost 4 bases and 8 bases, there was a span of 17 bases. Full variable domain (outside the CDR3, taken from reference TRBV7-9 and TRBJ1-2): DTGVSQNPRHKITKRGQNVTFRCDPISEHNRLYWYRQTLGQGPEFLTYFQNEAQLEKSRLLSDRFSAERPKGSFSTLEIQRTEQGDSAMYLCASSSVQGSHGYTFGSGTRLTVV.

This clonotype was counted between two and nine times. The chain is built from TRBV5-1 and TRBJ2-3; 10 bases map to TRBD2. The germline gives CDR1 SGHRS, CDR2 YFSETQ. The CDR3 runs to 15 residues. The trim removed 5 bases at V and 2 bases at J, leaving 5 bases unmatched. The DNA for the CDR3 is TGCGCCAGCAGGAAACTAGCGGGACCCACAGATACGCAGTATTTT. This sequence encodes CASRKLAGPTDTQYF. The full variable domain, its missing parts supplied by reference TRBV5-1 and TRBJ2-3, is KAGVTQTPRYLIKTRGQQVTLSCSPISGHRSVSWYQQTPGQGLQFLFEYFSETQRNKGNFPGRFSGRQFSNSRSEMNVSTLELGDSALYLCASRKLAGPTDTQYFGPGTRLTVL.

As regards this clonotype: Relative to the germline gene, one junction end is altered; a read error may explain this. The chain carries TRBV5-6 and TRBJ2-7, with D hard to call. The J call may not be correct, given that the DNA end is closer to TRBJ2-5. The CDR3 consists of 11 residues. Germline V gene data show CDR1 as SGHDT and CDR2 as YYEEEE. CDR3 sequence reads: CAGSFTKTQYF. The CDR3 region has the DNA TGTGCCGGCAGCTTTACCAAGACCCAGTACTTC.

The chain couples TRBV5-1 to TRBJ2-1; D unresolved. This CDR3 contains 13 residues. Deletions cut 5 bases from V and 6 bases from J, with 12 bases between. Germline values: CDR1 SGHRS, CDR2 YFSETQ. The CDR3 bases are TGCGCCAGCAGTAGTGGGCCCCTCAATGAGCAGTTCTTC. Translation: CASSSGPLNEQFF.

This clonotype was found many times. The chain carries TRBV12-3 or TRBV12-4 and TRBJ2-7, with D perhaps TRBD2 (5 bases). The V end lost 6 bases, the J end lost 1 base, and 13 bases lay between the germline ends. There are 14 residues in the CDR3. Here the CDR3 DNA reads TGTGCCAGCAGCTTACGAGCGGCGTCCTACGAGCAGTACTTC. This sequence encodes CASSLRAASYEQYF.